This T cell receptor beta chain stems from a study of T cell clonality in common variable immunodeficiency. This clone has at least ten counts. Its specificity is not known. Libraries were prepared by immunoSEQ multiplex PCR; TCRdb keeps only in-frame clonotypes and omits some of them. The data show 30,000 to 35,000 clones, with none appearing a single time. Study results and caveats: Authors noted CVID clonality's cause needs subpopulation repertoire sequencing. Fewer deletions and N-nucleotide insertions were reportedly seen in common variable immunodeficiency TCR beta sequences. Compared with controls, CVID subjects had fewer shared TCRbeta clones. TCRbeta clonality was increased in CVID versus healthy controls.

The sample taken for sequencing was peripheral blood mononuclear cells. This TCR derives from a person aged 18 to 75 in good health.

The chain's CDR3 is CASTNGGRTEAFF. CDR3 DNA (partial): TGTGCCAGCACCAACGGGGGGAGGACTGAA. The genes are TRBV11-3 and TRBJ1-1, with TRBD1 as a possible D gene (5 bases). The CDR3 extends 3 residues past the end of the read, so its final part is completed from the germline J gene. The germline CDR1 and CDR2 sequences are SGHNT and YENEEA. V lost 7 bases to trimming and J lost 5 bases, with 14 bases between them. CDR3 size: 13 residues.